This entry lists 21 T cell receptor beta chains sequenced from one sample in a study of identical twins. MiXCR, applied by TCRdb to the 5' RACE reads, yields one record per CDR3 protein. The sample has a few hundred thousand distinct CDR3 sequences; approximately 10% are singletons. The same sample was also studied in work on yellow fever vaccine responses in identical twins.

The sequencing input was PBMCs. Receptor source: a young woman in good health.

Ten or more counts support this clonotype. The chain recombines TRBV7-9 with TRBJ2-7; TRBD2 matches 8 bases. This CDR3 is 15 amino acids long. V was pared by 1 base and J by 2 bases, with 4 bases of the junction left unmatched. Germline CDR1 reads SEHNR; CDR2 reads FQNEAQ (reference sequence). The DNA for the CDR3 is TGTGCCAGCAGCTTAGTTCGGGGGGGAGCCTACGAGCAGTACTTC. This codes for CASSLVRGGAYEQYF.

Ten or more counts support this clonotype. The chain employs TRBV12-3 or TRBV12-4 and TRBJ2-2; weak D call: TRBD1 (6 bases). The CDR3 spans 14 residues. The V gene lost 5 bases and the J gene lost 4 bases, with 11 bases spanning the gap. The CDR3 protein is CASSPDRTTGELFF. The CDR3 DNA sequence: TGTGCCAGCAGTCCCGACAGGACCACCGGGGAGCTGTTTTTT.

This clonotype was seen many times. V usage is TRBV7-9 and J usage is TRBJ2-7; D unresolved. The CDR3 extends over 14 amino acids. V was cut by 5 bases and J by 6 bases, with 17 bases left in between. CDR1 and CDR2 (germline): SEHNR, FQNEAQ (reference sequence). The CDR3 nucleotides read TGTGCCAGCAGCCACCCCGACCGGACCCTCGAGCAGTACTTC. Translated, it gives CASSHPDRTLEQYF.

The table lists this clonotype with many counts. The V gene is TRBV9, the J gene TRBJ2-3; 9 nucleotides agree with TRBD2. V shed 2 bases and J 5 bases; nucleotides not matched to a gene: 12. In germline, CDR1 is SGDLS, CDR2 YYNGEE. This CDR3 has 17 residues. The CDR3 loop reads CASSVSASGVLVDTQYF. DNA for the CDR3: TGTGCCAGCAGCGTCTCTGCTAGCGGGGTTTTGGTAGATACGCAGTATTTT.

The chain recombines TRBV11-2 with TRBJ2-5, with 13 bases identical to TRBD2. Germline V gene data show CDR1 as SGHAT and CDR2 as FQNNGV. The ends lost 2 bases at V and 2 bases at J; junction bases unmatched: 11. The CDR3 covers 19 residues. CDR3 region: CASSLFPTSGGSRQETQYF. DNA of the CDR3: TGTGCCAGCAGCTTATTCCCGACTAGCGGGGGGTCCCGACAAGAGACCCAGTACTTC.

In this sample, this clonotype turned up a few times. CDR3 bases: TGTGCCAGCAGCTTGCTGGGCGGCTTTTCGGGGGTTGAGCAGTTCTTC. This sequence encodes CASSLLGGFSGVEQFF. This chain uses TRBV7-2 with TRBJ2-1; perhaps TRBD2 as D (6 bases). The CDR3 has 16 residues. Per germline, CDR1 SGHTA and CDR2 FQGNSA. Between the trimmed V and J ends, which lost 3 bases and 9 bases, there was a span of 21 bases.

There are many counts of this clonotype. CDR3 nucleotide sequence: TGCAGTGCTAGAGAAGGGGGCGCACACAATGAGCAGTTCTTC. It codes for CSAREGGAHNEQFF. The V and J genes are TRBV20-1 and TRBJ2-1; 7 bases fit TRBD1. This CDR3 has 14 residues. The germline CDR1 and CDR2 sequences are DFQATT and SNEGSKA (reference sequence). Trimming removed 0 bases from V and 5 bases from J; junction bases left unmatched: 4.

The DNA of the CDR3 is TGTGCCAGCAGGGAGGCGGATACGCAGTATTTT. Amino acid sequence: CASREADTQYF. The chain is built from TRBV7-3 and TRBJ2-3; maybe TRBD2 (5 bases). The germline V gene encodes CDR1 SGHTA and CDR2 FQGTGA. The CDR3 length is 11 residues. V lost 6 bases, J lost 6 bases, and 7 bases lay in between.

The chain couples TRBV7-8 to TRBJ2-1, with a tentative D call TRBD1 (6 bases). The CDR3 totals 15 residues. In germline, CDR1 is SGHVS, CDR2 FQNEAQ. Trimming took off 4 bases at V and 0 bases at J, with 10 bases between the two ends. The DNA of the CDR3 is TGTGCCAGCAGCTCAGGGGAAAGCTCCTACAATGAGCAGTTCTTC. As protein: CASSSGESSYNEQFF.

The CDR3, as DNA: TGTGCCAGCAGCGACCCACCGGGACAGCCCTTCTACGAGCAGTACTTC. This codes for CASSDPPGQPFYEQYF. The gene calls are TRBV6-2 or TRBV6-3 and TRBJ2-7; 7 bases align to TRBD1. V trimming: 6 bases; J trimming: 3 bases; junction bases outside the gene matches: 14. Germline V lookup: CDR1 MNHEY, CDR2 SVGEGT. The CDR3 extends over 16 amino acids.

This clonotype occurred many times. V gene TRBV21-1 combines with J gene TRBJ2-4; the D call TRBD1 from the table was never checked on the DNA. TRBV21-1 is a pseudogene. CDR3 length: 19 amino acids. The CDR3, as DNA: TGTGCCAGCAGCAAAGAGGGGACAGAACTGCGATTAGCCAAAAACATTCAGTACTTC. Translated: CASSKEGTELRLAKNIQYF.

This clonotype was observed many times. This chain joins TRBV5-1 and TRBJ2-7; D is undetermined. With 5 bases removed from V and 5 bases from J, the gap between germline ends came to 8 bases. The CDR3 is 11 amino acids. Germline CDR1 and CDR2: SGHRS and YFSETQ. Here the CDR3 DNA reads TGCGCCAGCAGTTACAATCACGAGCAGTACTTC. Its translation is CASSYNHEQYF.

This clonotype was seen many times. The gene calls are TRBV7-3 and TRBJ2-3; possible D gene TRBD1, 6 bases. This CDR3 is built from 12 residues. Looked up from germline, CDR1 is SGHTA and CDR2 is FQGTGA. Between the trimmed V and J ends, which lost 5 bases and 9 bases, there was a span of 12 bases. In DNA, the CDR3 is TGTGCCAGCAGCCTGGACAGACAGACGCAGTATTTT. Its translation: CASSLDRQTQYF.

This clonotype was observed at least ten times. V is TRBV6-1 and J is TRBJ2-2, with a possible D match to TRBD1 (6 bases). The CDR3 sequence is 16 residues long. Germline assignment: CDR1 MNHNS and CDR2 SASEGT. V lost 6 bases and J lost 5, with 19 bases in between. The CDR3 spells CASRPRGQGHTGELFF. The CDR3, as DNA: TGTGCCAGCAGGCCGAGGGGACAAGGGCATACCGGGGAGCTGTTTTTT.

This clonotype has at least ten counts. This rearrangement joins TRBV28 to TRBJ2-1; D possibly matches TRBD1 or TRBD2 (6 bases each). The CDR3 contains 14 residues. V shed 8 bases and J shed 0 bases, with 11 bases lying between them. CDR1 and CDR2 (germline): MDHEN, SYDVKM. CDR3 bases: TGTGCCAGCCTACAGGGAGGCTCCTACAATGAGCAGTTCTTC. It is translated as CASLQGGSYNEQFF.

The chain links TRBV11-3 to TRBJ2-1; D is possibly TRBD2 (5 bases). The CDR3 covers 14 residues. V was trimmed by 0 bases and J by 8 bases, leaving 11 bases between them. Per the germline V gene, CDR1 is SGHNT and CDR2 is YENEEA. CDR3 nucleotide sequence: TGTGCCAGCAGCTTAGATCCAAGTAGCGATGAGCAGTTCTTC. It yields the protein CASSLDPSSDEQFF.

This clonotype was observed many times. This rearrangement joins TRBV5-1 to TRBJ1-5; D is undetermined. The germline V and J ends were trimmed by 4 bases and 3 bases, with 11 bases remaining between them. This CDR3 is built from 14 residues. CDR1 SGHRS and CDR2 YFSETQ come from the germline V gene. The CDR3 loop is CASSPGPFNQPQHF. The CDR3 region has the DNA TGCGCCAGCAGCCCCGGTCCGTTCAATCAGCCCCAGCATTTT. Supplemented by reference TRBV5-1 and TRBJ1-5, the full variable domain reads KAGVTQTPRYLIKTRGQQVTLSCSPISGHRSVSWYQQTPGQGLQFLFEYFSETQRNKGNFPGRFSGRQFSNSRSEMNVSTLELGDSALYLCASSPGPFNQPQHFGDGTRLSIL.

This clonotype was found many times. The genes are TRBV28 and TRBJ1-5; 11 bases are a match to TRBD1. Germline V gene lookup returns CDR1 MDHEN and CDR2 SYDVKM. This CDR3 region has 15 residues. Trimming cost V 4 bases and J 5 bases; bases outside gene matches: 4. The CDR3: CASSSRTGGHQPQHF. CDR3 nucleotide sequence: TGTGCCAGCAGTTCCCGGACAGGGGGCCATCAGCCCCAGCATTTT.

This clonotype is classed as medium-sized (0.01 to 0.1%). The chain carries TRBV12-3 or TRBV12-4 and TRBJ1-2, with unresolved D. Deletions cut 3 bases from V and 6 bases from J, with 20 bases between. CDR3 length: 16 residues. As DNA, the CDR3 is TGTGCCAGCAGTTTTGGTGGGTCCCTGGCAGAGAATGGCTACACCTTC. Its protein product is CASSFGGSLAENGYTF.

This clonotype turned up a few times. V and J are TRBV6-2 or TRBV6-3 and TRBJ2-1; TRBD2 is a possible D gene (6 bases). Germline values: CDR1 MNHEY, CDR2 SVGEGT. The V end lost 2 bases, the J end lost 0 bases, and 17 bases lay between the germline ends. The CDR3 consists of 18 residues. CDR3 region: CASSYSLSGGSSYNEQFF. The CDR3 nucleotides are TGTGCCAGCAGTTACAGCCTCAGTGGGGGGAGCTCCTACAATGAGCAGTTCTTC.

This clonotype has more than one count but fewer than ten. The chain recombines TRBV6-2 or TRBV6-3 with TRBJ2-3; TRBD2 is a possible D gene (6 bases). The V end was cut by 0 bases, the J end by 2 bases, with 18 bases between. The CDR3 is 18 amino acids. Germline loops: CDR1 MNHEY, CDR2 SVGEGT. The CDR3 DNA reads TGTGCCAGCAGTTACTCGGGAGGCCGGGGGTGGACCACAGATACGCAGTATTTT. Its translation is CASSYSGGRGWTTDTQYF.